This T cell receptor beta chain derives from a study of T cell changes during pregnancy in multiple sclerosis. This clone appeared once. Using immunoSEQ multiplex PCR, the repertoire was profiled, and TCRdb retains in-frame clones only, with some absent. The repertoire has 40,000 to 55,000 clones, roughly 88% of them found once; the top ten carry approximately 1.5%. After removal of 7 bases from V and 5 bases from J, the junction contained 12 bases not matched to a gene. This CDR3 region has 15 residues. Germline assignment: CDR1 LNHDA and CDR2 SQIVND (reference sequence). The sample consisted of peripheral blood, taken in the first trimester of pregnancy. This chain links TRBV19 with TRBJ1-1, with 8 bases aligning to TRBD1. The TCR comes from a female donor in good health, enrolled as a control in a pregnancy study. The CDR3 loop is CASTTHRDRPTEAFF. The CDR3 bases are TGTGCCAGTACCACACACCGGGACAGGCCGACTGAAGCTTTCTTT.